This T cell receptor (beta chain) was captured in a study of shared clonotypes between healthy human individuals. Study-level findings and limits: Tissue TCR repertoires likely differ from these blood-only repertoires. Represented diversity, genetic and exposure-history alike, was limited by few donors.

Assay used: immunoSEQ multiplex PCR; TCRdb lists only in-frame clones, some missing. The repertoire consists of hundreds of thousands of clones, with over 65% occurring once and the leading ten covering 1.7%. Germline values: CDR1 SGHKS, CDR2 YYEKEE (reference sequence). CDR3 size: 14 residues. V was clipped by 3 bases and J by 1 base; unmatched bases: 3. With regard to this clone: What it recognizes is unknown.

A CD45RA-negative memory subset and a CD45RA+ naive subset were separated from the CD4+ cells. The genes are TRBV5-5 and TRBJ2-7, with 8 bases that match TRBD1. Sample: memory CD4+ T cells sorted from blood. Subset in this sample: CD45RA-negative fraction. The TCR was taken from a woman in her twenties or thirties in good health. The CDR3 DNA follows: TGTGCCAGCAGCTACCGGGACAGGTCCTACGAGCAGTACTTC. Its protein product is CASSYRDRSYEQYF.